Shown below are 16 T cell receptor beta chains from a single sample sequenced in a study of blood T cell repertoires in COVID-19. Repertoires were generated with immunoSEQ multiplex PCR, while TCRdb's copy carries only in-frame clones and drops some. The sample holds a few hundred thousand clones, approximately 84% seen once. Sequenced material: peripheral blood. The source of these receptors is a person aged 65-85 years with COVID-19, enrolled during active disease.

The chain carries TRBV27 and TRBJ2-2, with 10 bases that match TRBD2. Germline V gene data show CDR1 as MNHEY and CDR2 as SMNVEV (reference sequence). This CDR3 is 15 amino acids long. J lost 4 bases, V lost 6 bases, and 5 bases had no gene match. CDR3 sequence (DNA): TGTGCCAGCAGCCTAACTAGCGGGGTCACCGGGGAGCTGTTTTTT. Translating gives CASSLTSGVTGELFF.

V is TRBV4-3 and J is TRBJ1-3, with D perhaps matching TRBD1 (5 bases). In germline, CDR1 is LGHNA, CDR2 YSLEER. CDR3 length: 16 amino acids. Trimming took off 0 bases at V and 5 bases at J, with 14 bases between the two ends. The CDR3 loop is CASSQDRIQGRNTIYF. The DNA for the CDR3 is TGCGCCAGCAGCCAAGATAGGATTCAGGGTAGAAACACCATATATTTT.

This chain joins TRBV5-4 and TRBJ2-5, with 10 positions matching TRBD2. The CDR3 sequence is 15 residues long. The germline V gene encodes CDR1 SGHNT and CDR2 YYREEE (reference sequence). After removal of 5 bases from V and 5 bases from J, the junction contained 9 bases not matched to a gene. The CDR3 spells CASSKSGGAGETQYF. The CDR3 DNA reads TGTGCCAGCAGTAAAAGCGGGGGGGCCGGGGAGACCCAGTACTTC.

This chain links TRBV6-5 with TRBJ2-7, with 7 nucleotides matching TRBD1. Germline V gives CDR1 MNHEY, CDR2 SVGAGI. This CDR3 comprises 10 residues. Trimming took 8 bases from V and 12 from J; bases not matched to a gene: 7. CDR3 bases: TGTGCCAGCTATTTGGGACAGATGTACTTC. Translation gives CASYLGQMYF.

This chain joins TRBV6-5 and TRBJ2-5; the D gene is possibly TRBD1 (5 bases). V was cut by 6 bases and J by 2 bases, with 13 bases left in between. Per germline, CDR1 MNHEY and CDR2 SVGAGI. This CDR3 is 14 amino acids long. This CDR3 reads CASRSGAGQETQYF. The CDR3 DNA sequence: TGTGCCAGCAGGAGTGGGGCAGGACAAGAGACCCAGTACTTC.

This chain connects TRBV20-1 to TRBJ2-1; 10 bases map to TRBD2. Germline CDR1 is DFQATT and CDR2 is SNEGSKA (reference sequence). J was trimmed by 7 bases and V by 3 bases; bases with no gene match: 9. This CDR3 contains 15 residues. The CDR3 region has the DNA TGCAGTGCTAGTCCTAGCGGGAGTGTGGGAAATGAGCAGTTCTTC. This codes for CSASPSGSVGNEQFF.

The CDR3 coding sequence is TGTGCCAGTAGTATAGGATCAGGGGGCAATGTCCATGGCTACACCTTC. Translated: CASSIGSGGNVHGYTF. The rearrangement uses TRBV19 and TRBJ1-2; 8 bases align to TRBD1. Trimming at V came to 1 base and at J to 6 bases, leaving 10 bases not matched to a gene. Germline V gene lookup returns CDR1 LNHDA and CDR2 SQIVND (reference sequence). This CDR3 is 16 amino acids long.

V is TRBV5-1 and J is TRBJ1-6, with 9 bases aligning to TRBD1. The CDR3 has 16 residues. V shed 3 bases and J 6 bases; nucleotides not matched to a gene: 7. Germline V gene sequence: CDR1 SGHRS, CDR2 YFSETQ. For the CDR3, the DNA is TGCGCCAGCAGCTGGACAGGGGCGGGTTCTAATTCACCCCTCCACTTT. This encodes CASSWTGAGSNSPLHF.

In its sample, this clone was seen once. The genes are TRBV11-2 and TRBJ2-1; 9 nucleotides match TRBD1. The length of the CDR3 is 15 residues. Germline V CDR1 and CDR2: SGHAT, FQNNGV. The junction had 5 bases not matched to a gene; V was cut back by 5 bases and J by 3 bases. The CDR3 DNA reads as TGTGCCAGCAGCGAATACAGGGGGCACTACAATGAGCAGTTCTTC. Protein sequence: CASSEYRGHYNEQFF.

The CDR3 region is CASSVGRYNYGYTF. The CDR3 nucleotides are TGTGCCAGCAGCGTAGGTCGGTATAACTATGGCTACACCTTC. The rearrangement links TRBV9 to TRBJ1-2; D not resolved. This CDR3 is 14 amino acids long. V was shortened by 0 bases and J by 1 base, with 7 bases between the two germline ends. Germline V gene data show CDR1 as SGDLS and CDR2 as YYNGEE.

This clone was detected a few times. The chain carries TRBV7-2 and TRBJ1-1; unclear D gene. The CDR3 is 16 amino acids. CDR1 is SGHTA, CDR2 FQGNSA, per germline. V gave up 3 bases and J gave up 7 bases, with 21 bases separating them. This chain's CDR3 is CASSFGPTSLGSEAFF. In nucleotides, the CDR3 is TGTGCCAGCAGCTTCGGGCCTACTTCTCTAGGGAGTGAAGCTTTCTTT.

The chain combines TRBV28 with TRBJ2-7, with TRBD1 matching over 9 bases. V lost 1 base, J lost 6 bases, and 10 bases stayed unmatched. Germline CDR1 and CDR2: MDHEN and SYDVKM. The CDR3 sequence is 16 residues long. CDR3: CASSLYGTGPTSEQYF. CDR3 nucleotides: TGTGCCAGCAGTTTATATGGGACAGGGCCCACTAGCGAGCAGTACTTC.

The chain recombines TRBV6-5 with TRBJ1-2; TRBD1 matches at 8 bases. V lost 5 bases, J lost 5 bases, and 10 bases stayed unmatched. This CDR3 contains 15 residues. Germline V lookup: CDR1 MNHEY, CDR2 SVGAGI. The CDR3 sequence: CASSRKGQGGYGYTF. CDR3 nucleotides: TGTGCCAGCAGTCGAAAAGGACAGGGAGGTTATGGCTACACCTTC.

In DNA, the CDR3 is TGTGCCAGCAGCTCCCCAGAGGGACAGGTTAATTCACCCCTCCACTTT. Protein sequence: CASSSPEGQVNSPLHF. V usage is TRBV7-2 and J usage is TRBJ1-6; 8 bases agree with TRBD1. This CDR3 contains 16 residues. Germline-derived CDR1 and CDR2 are SGHTA and FQGNSA. The V segment lost 4 bases and the J segment 6 bases; nucleotides outside the gene matches: 8. Using reference TRBV7-2 and TRBJ1-6 for the parts outside the CDR3, the full variable domain is GAGVSQSPSNKVTEKGKDVELRCDPISGHTALYWYRQSLGQGLEFLIYFQGNSAPDKSGLPSDRFSAERTGGSVSTLTIQRTQQEDSAVYLCASSSPEGQVNSPLHFGNGTRLTVT.

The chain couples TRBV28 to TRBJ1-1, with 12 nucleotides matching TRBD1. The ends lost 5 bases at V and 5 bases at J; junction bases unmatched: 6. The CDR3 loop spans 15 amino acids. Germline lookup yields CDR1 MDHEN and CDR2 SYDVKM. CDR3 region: CASSEPGQGATEAFF. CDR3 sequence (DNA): TGTGCCAGCAGTGAACCGGGACAGGGGGCGACTGAAGCTTTCTTT. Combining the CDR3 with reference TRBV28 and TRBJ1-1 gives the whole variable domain DVKVTQSSRYLVKRTGEKVFLECVQDMDHENMFWYRQDPGLGLRLIYFSYDVKMKEKGDIPEGYSVSREKKERFSLILESASTNQTSMYLCASSEPGQGATEAFFGQGTRLTVV.

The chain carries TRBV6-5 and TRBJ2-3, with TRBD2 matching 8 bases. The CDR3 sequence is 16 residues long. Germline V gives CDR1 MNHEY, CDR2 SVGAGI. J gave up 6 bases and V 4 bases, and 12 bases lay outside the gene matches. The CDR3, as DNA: TGTGCCAGCAGTTTAGCGGGGTCATTGCATCCGGATACGCAGTATTTT. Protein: CASSLAGSLHPDTQYF.